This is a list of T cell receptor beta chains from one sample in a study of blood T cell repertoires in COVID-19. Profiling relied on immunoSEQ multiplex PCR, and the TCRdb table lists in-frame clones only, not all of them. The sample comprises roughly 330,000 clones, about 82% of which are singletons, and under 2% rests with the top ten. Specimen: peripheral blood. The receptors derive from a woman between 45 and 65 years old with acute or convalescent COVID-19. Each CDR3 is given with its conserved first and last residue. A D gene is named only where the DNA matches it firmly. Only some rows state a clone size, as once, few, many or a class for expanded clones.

DNA: TGTGCCAGCAGCTTAGCTAATATTAATGAGCAGTTCTTC
CDR3: CASSLANINEQFF
size: few
J: TRBJ2-1
V: TRBV11-2
D: NA

DNA: TGTGCCATCAGTGACGGCGGGAGAGATGAGCAGTTCTTC
CDR3: CAISDGGRDEQFF
size: NA
J: TRBJ2-1
V: TRBV10-3
D: TRBD2

DNA: TGCGCCAGCAGCTTGGACGGGACAGGGATAGAGACCCAGTACTTC
CDR3: CASSLDGTGIETQYF
size: NA
J: TRBJ2-5
V: TRBV5-1
D: TRBD1

DNA: TGTGCCAGCAGCCGCACAGGGGGCACTAATGAAAAACTGTTTTTT
CDR3: CASSRTGGTNEKLFF
size: NA
J: TRBJ1-4
V: TRBV7-3
D: TRBD1

DNA: TGTGCCAGCAGCGTAGTGAGGACAGGCTCTGAAGCTTTCTTT
CDR3: CASSVVRTGSEAFF
size: few
J: TRBJ1-1
V: TRBV9
D: TRBD1

DNA: TGTGCCAGCAGCCGCGGGACTAGACGCACAGATACGCAGTATTTT
CDR3: CASSRGTRRTDTQYF
size: NA
J: TRBJ2-3
V: TRBV7-8
D: TRBD2

DNA: TGTGCCAGCAGCGGTACAGGGGGCGAGGGTCAGCCCCAGCATTTT
CDR3: CASSGTGGEGQPQHF
size: once
J: TRBJ1-5
V: TRBV2
D: TRBD1

DNA: TGCGCCAGCAGCGGCCGATCCGGGACAGGGGTCGGGGAGCTGTTTTTT
CDR3: CASSGRSGTGVGELFF
size: NA
J: TRBJ2-2
V: TRBV5-1
D: TRBD1

DNA: TGTGCCAGCAGTTCCGGTCTCATCGCCAATGAGCAGTTCTTC
CDR3: CASSSGLIANEQFF
size: few
J: TRBJ2-1
V: TRBV9
D: NA

DNA: TGCGCCAGCAGCTTTACAGGGGGCGCTGGGGAGACCCAGTACTTC
CDR3: CASSFTGGAGETQYF
size: NA
J: TRBJ2-5
V: TRBV5-1
D: TRBD1

DNA: TGTGCCAGCAGCCCCTGTCGCGGGAACTACTGTACAACTGAAGCTTTCTTT
CDR3: CASSPCRGNYCTTEAFF
size: NA
J: TRBJ1-1
V: TRBV7-3
D: NA

DNA: TGTGCCAGCAGCTTCGCTTCTAGCGGGAGAGGCGATGAGCAGTTCTTC
CDR3: CASSFASSGRGDEQFF
size: NA
J: TRBJ2-1
V: TRBV7-2
D: TRBD2

DNA: TGTGCCAGTAGAAACCAGGGGGGCGTCACTGAAGCTTTCTTT
CDR3: CASRNQGGVTEAFF
size: NA
J: TRBJ1-1
V: TRBV19
D: TRBD1

DNA: TGTGCCAGCAGTTACTCACCCCCTACCGTGTGGGGCTACACCTTC
CDR3: CASSYSPPTVWGYTF
size: NA
J: TRBJ1-2
V: TRBV6-5
D: NA

DNA: TGCGCCAGCAGCCAAGAGGAGGGGGCCTCCTACGAGCAGTACTTC
CDR3: CASSQEEGASYEQYF
size: NA
J: TRBJ2-7
V: TRBV4-1
D: NA

DNA: TGTGCCACCAGTGATTTCGGGGGATTGGAGGATGGCTACACCTTC
CDR3: CATSDFGGLEDGYTF
size: NA
J: TRBJ1-2
V: TRBV24-1
D: NA

DNA: TGCGCCAGCAGCTTGTTCCAGGGATTAAAACTGTTTTTT
CDR3: CASSLFQGLKLFF
size: NA
J: TRBJ1-4
V: TRBV5-1
D: NA

DNA: TGCAGTGCTAGTCCCGCGCGGCAGGGTGAGTTTTATCAGCCCCAGCATTTT
CDR3: CSASPARQGEFYQPQHF
size: few
J: TRBJ1-5
V: TRBV20-1
D: NA

DNA: TGTGCCAGCACCCGCCCGGGACAGGGGGCGACTGGGGCCAACGTCCTGACTTTC
CDR3: CASTRPGQGATGANVLTF
size: once
J: TRBJ2-6
V: TRBV2
D: TRBD1

DNA: TGTGCCAGCAGTGTGGGACATCCGGGCACCACTGAAGCTTTCTTT
CDR3: CASSVGHPGTTEAFF
size: NA
J: TRBJ1-1
V: TRBV27
D: NA

DNA: TGTGCCAGCAGCACACGGACGACTAGCGGGAGTACCCACGAGCAGTACTTC
CDR3: CASSTRTTSGSTHEQYF
size: NA
J: TRBJ2-7
V: TRBV11-2
D: TRBD2

DNA: TGTGCCAGCAGTATGGGACTACCTCTTCGAGCTTTCTTT
CDR3: CASSMGLPLRAFF
size: NA
J: TRBJ1-1
V: TRBV12-3/TRBV12-4
D: NA

DNA: TGCGCCAGCAGCCAACTACAGGGGAACACTGAAGCTTTCTTT
CDR3: CASSQLQGNTEAFF
size: NA
J: TRBJ1-1
V: TRBV4-1
D: NA

DNA: TGTGCCAGCAGCCCACAAATTGGGGGACAGGGTGCCACTGAAGCTTTCTTT
CDR3: CASSPQIGGQGATEAFF
size: NA
J: TRBJ1-1
V: TRBV3-1/TRBV3-2
D: TRBD1

DNA: TGTGCCACCTTCCGGACTAGCGCCTACAATGAGCAGTTCTTC
CDR3: CATFRTSAYNEQFF
size: NA
J: TRBJ2-1
V: TRBV27
D: TRBD2

DNA: TGTGCCAGCAGCTTAAGTCGCGGAGCTTCCTACGAGCAGTACTTC
CDR3: CASSLSRGASYEQYF
size: few
J: TRBJ2-7
V: TRBV7-8
D: NA

DNA: TGTGCCAGCGGATACAGGGGTAATCAGCCCCAGCATTTT
CDR3: CASGYRGNQPQHF
size: NA
J: TRBJ1-5
V: TRBV27
D: TRBD1

DNA: TGTGCCAGCTCACCAGAGGTTAATCCCGACCGGCGGAGCGGCTACACCTTC
CDR3: CASSPEVNPDRRSGYTF
size: once
J: TRBJ1-2
V: TRBV18
D: NA

DNA: TGTGCCAGCAGCAAACTAGCGGGCCGAAGCTCCTACAATGAGCAGTTCTTC
CDR3: CASSKLAGRSSYNEQFF
size: once
J: TRBJ2-1
V: TRBV11-2
D: TRBD2

DNA: TGTGCCAGCGAGGACTCTGGGGCCAACGTCCTGACTTTC
CDR3: CASEDSGANVLTF
size: NA
J: TRBJ2-6
V: TRBV7-9
D: NA

DNA: TGTGCCAGCAGTTTAACCACAGGGGTTAAAGAGACCCAGTACTTC
CDR3: CASSLTTGVKETQYF
size: few
J: TRBJ2-5
V: TRBV28
D: TRBD1

DNA: TGTGCCAGCAGTGGAAGGACTTCTCCAGATACGCAGTATTTT
CDR3: CASSGRTSPDTQYF
size: NA
J: TRBJ2-3
V: TRBV6-4
D: NA

DNA: TGTGCTAGTGGTTTGGAGAGGGGACAGGGATTGGTAATCAATGAGCAGTTCTTC
CDR3: CASGLERGQGLVINEQFF
size: NA
J: TRBJ2-1
V: TRBV12-5
D: TRBD1

DNA: TGTGCCAGCAGCTCGGGACAGGGCGTCGACGAGCAGTACTTC
CDR3: CASSSGQGVDEQYF
size: NA
J: TRBJ2-7
V: TRBV7-3
D: TRBD1

DNA: TGTGCCAGCAGTCGACAGGGTAACACCGGGGAGCTGTTTTTT
CDR3: CASSRQGNTGELFF
size: NA
J: TRBJ2-2
V: TRBV7-9
D: TRBD1

DNA: TGCGCCAGCAGCCAAGTTCAGGGAAGCGCCTACGAGCAGTACTTC
CDR3: CASSQVQGSAYEQYF
size: NA
J: TRBJ2-7
V: TRBV4-3
D: NA

DNA: TGTGCCAGCAGCGTAGGCGGAAGGGGTGACACAGATACGCAGTATTTT
CDR3: CASSVGGRGDTDTQYF
size: few
J: TRBJ2-3
V: TRBV9
D: NA

DNA: TGTGCCACCTTTGATTCGGGGGTCGGAGAGACCCAGTACTTC
CDR3: CATFDSGVGETQYF
size: NA
J: TRBJ2-5
V: TRBV10-3
D: NA

DNA: TGTGCCAGCAGCTCACAACAAACAGCCCAGCAGTACTTC
CDR3: CASSSQQTAQQYF
size: NA
J: TRBJ2-7
V: TRBV7-2
D: NA

DNA: TGTGCCAGCAGCCTAGCTGACTCGGACAGTGGCTACACCTTC
CDR3: CASSLADSDSGYTF
size: NA
J: TRBJ1-2
V: TRBV2
D: NA

DNA: TGTGCCAGCAGCCAAGATATCGGGACAGGGAACTACGAGCAGTACTTC
CDR3: CASSQDIGTGNYEQYF
size: NA
J: TRBJ2-7
V: TRBV4-2
D: TRBD1

DNA: TGTGCCAGCAGCCCACTAGACAGGGTCGTCACTGAAGCTTTCTTT
CDR3: CASSPLDRVVTEAFF
size: NA
J: TRBJ1-1
V: TRBV7-9
D: TRBD1

DNA: TGTGCCAGCAGACCCCTGGGGGCACGGGAAGAGCAGTACTTC
CDR3: CASRPLGAREEQYF
size: NA
J: TRBJ2-7
V: TRBV28
D: NA

DNA: TGTGCTAGTGCCCAAACTAGTGTCTACAATGAGCAGTTCTTC
CDR3: CASAQTSVYNEQFF
size: NA
J: TRBJ2-1
V: TRBV12-5
D: NA

DNA: TGTGCCAGCAGCCAAGTTAGCGGTCTCTACAATGAGCAGTTCTTC
CDR3: CASSQVSGLYNEQFF
size: once
J: TRBJ2-1
V: TRBV14
D: NA

DNA: TGTGCCAGCAGCCAAGATGAGGGGCTAGCGGCCCTCACCGGGCAGTACTTC
CDR3: CASSQDEGLAALTGQYF
size: NA
J: TRBJ2-7
V: TRBV4-2
D: TRBD2

DNA: TGTGCCAGCAGCATCCCGGGACTAGCGGGAGGGGGAGGGGGAGATACGCAGTATTTT
CDR3: CASSIPGLAGGGGGDTQYF
size: few
J: TRBJ2-3
V: TRBV28
D: TRBD2